Shown below are 2 T cell receptor beta chains from a single sample sequenced in a study of cytomegalovirus exposure and HLA in healthy donors. Sequencing was performed with immunoSEQ multiplex PCR; in TCRdb, only in-frame clones are kept and a portion is missing. Seen here are roughly 84,000 clones, just over 90% observed once, and the top ten hold 2% to 2.5%. Material: PBMCs. The receptors were sampled from a man aged 30 to 45 in good health and CMV-seronegative.

The V gene is TRBV12-5, the J gene TRBJ2-2; the match to TRBD1 covers 9 bases. The CDR3 extends over 16 amino acids. CDR1 LGHNT and CDR2 FRNRAP come from the germline V gene. The junction had 5 bases not matched to a gene; V was cut back by 3 bases and J by 3 bases. The CDR3 nucleotides read TGTGCTAGTGGTTTCTGGGACAGGGAAGACACCGGGGAGCTGTTTTTT. Its protein is CASGFWDREDTGELFF.

V usage is TRBV5-4 and J usage is TRBJ2-3; 8 nucleotides line up with TRBD1. V shed 4 bases and J 4 bases; nucleotides not matched to a gene: 8. The germline gives CDR1 SGHNT, CDR2 YYREEE (reference sequence). This CDR3 is built from 15 residues. CDR3: CASSSIRDRSDTQYF. CDR3 nucleotide sequence: TGTGCCAGCAGCAGTATCCGGGACAGGTCAGATACGCAGTATTTT.